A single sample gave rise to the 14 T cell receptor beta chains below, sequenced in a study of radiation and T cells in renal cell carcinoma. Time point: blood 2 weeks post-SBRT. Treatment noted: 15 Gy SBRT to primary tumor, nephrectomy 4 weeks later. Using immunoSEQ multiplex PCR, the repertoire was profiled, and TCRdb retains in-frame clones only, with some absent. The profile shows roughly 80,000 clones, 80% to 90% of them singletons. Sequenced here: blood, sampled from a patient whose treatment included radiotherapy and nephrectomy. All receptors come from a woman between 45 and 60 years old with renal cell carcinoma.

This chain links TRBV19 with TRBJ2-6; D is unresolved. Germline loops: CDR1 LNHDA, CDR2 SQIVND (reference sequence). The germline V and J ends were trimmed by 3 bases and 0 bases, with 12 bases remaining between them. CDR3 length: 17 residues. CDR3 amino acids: CASSIVDTSSGANVLTF. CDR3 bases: TGTGCCAGTAGTATCGTTGACACGAGCTCTGGGGCCAACGTCCTGACTTTC.

The CDR3 sequence: CASSVAGLAGVRYNEQFF. The CDR3 DNA follows: TGTGCCAGCAGCGTAGCAGGACTAGCGGGAGTCAGGTACAATGAGCAGTTCTTC. V and J are TRBV9 and TRBJ2-1; 13 nucleotides agree with TRBD2. Losses at the gene ends were 0 bases for V and 4 bases for J; bases not matched to a gene: 7. The V gene's germline CDR1 is SGDLS and CDR2 YYNGEE. The CDR3 consists of 18 residues.

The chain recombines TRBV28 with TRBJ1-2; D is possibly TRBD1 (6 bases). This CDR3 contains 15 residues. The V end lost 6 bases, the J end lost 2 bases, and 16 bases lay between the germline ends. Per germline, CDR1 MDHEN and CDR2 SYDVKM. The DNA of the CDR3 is TGTGCCAGCAGAGGGACGGGGGGCGCCAACTATGGCTACACCTTC. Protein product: CASRGTGGANYGYTF.

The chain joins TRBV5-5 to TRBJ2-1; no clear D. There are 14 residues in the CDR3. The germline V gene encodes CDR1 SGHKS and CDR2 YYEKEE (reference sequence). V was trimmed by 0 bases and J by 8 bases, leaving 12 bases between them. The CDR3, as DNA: TGTGCCAGCAGCTTGGCGTCTCGTTCCCATGAGCAGTTCTTC. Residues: CASSLASRSHEQFF.

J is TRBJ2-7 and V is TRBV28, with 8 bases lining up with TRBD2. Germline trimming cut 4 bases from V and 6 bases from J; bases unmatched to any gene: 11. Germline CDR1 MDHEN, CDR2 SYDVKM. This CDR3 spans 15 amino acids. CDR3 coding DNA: TGTGCCAGCAGTTGGGACGGGAGGGTCGGTAGCGAGCAGTACTTC. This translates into CASSWDGRVGSEQYF.

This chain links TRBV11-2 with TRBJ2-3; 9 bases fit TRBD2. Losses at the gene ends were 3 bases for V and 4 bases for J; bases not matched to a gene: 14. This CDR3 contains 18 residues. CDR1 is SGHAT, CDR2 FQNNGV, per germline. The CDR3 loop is CASSFRPSGKVSADTQYF. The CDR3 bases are TGTGCCAGCAGCTTCCGGCCTAGCGGGAAGGTCTCCGCAGATACGCAGTATTTT.

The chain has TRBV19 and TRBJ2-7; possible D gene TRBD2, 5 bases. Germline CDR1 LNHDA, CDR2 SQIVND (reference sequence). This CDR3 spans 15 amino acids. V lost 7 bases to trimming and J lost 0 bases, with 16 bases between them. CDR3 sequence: CASMGYSGISYEQYF. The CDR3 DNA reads TGTGCCAGTATGGGGTATTCGGGGATCTCCTACGAGCAGTACTTC.

The CDR3 reads CASSPGQLGPQHF. CDR3 nucleotides: TGTGCCAGTAGTCCGGGACAATTGGGGCCCCAGCATTTT. The chain recombines TRBV19 with TRBJ1-5; D might be TRBD1 (6 bases). V dropped 5 bases and J dropped 9 bases, with 14 bases sitting between them. CDR3 length: 13 amino acids. Germline V CDR1 and CDR2: LNHDA, SQIVND (reference sequence).

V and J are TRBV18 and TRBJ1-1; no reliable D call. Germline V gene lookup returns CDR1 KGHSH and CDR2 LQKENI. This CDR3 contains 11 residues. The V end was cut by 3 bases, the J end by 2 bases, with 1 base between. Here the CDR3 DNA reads TGTGCCAGCTCACCCAACACTGAAGCTTTCTTT. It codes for CASSPNTEAFF. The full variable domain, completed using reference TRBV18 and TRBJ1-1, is NAGVMQNPRHLVRRRGQEARLRCSPMKGHSHVYWYRQLPEEGLKFMVYLQKENIIDESGMPKERFSAEFPKEGPSILRIQQVVRGDSAAYFCASSPNTEAFFGQGTRLTVV.

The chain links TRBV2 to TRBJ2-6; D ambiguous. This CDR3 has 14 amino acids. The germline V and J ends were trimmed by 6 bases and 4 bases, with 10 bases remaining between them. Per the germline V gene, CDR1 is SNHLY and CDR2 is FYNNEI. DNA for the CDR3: TGTGCCAGCAGGGTTTTTTCAGGGGCCAACGTCCTGACTTTC. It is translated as CASRVFSGANVLTF.

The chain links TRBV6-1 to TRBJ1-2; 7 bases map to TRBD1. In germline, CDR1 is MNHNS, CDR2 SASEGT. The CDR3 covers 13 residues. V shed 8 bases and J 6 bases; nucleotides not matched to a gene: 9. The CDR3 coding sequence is TGTGCCAGCCGGACAGGCAGGGTTGATGGCTACACCTTC. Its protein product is CASRTGRVDGYTF.

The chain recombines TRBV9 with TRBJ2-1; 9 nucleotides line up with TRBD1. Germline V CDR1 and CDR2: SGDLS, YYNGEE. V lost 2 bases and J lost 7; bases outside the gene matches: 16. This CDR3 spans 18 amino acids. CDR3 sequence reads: CASSVRSSAGQGVNEQFF. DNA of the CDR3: TGTGCCAGCAGCGTGAGGAGTTCCGCGGGACAGGGTGTAAATGAGCAGTTCTTC.

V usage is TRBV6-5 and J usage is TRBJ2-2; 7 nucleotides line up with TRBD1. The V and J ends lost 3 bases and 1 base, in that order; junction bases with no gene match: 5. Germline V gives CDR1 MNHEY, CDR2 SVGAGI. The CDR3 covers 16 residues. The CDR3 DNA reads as TGTGCCAGCAGTTATGGGGCAGGGGGGAACACCGGGGAGCTGTTTTTT. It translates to CASSYGAGGNTGELFF.

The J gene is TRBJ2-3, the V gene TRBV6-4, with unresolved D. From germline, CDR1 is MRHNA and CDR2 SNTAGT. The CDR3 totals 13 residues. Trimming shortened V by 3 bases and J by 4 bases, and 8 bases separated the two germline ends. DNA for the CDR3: TGTGCCAGCAGTGAAGAGTTAGCAGATACGCAGTATTTT. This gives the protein CASSEELADTQYF.